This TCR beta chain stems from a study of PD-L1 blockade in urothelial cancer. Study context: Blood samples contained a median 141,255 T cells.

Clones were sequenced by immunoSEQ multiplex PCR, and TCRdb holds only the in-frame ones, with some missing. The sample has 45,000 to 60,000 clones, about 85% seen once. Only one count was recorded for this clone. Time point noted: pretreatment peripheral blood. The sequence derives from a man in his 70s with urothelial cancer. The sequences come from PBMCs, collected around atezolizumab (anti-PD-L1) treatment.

CDR3 region: CASGPDRGSYEQYF. The DNA of the CDR3 is TGTGCCAGCGGACCTGACAGGGGCAGCTACGAGCAGTACTTC. This rearrangement joins TRBV2 to TRBJ2-7, with 8 bases that match TRBD1. The CDR3 runs 14 residues. Germline CDR1 and CDR2: SNHLY and FYNNEI. V lost 8 bases, J lost 3 bases, and 9 bases stayed unmatched. The full variable domain, its missing parts supplied by reference TRBV2 and TRBJ2-7, is EPEVTQTPSHQVTQMGQEVILRCVPISNHLYFYWYRQILGQKVEFLVSFYNNEISEKSEIFDDQFSVERPDGSNFTLKIRSTKLEDSAMYFCASGPDRGSYEQYFGPGTRLTVT.